This T cell receptor (beta chain) is drawn from a study of CD8 T cells in ankylosing spondylitis. Study-level findings and limits: Significant enrichment of disease-linked clones was reported in matched ankylosing spondylitis synovial fluid. Previous work reported some of these motif variants in the synovial fluid and blood of reactive arthritis. Roughly eight highly homologous variants made up a TCR beta motif that seemed to typify ankylosing spondylitis blood.

V gave up 6 bases and J gave up 0 bases, with 8 bases separating them. Germline CDR1 SQVTM, CDR2 ANQGSEA. The CDR3 totals 12 residues. Making the TCR beta libraries involved quantitative 5'-RACE with molecular barcodes. Using its own MiXCR run on the 5' RACE reads, TCRdb lists one record per CDR3 protein. Of around 440,000 distinct CDR3 sequences listed, roughly 17% are singletons. This clonotype showed up just a few times. As yet, its antigen is unknown. This receptor was identified in a male donor with ankylosing spondylitis. The specimen sequenced was blood, either unsorted or a sorted T cell fraction (not recorded which). The chain employs TRBV29-1 and TRBJ1-1; D gene uncertain. CDR3 loop: CSVRWLNTEAFF. In DNA form, the CDR3 reads TGCAGCGTAAGATGGTTGAACACTGAAGCTTTCTTT.